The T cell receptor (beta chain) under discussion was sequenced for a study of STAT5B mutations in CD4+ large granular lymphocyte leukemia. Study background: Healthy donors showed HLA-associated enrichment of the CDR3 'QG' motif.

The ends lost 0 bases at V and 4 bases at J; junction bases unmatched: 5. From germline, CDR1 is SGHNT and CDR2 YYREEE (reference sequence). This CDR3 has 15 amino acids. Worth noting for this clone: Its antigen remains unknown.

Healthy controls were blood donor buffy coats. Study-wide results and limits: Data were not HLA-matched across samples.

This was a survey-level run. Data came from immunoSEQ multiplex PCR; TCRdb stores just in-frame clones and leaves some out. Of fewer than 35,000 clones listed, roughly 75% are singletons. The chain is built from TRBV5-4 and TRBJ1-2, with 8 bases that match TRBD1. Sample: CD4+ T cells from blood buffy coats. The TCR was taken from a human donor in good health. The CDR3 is CASSLGGQAPYGYTF. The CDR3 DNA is TGTGCCAGCAGCTTGGGGGGACAGGCGCCCTATGGCTACACCTTC.